The sequence of this T cell receptor (beta chain) was determined in a study of blood T cell repertoires in COVID-19. Overall study context: Spain, Italy and the United States supplied samples that represented acute and convalescent COVID-19. The cDNA or gDNA used as material had been derived from T cells, B-cell-depleted T cells, or PBMCs.

Donors of Cohort 3 who recovered were those that had two negative PCRs, clearance, or symptom resolution. Generated by immunoSEQ multiplex PCR, the TCRdb table keeps only in-frame clones and is missing some. The sample includes about 310,000 clones, approximately 88% of them seen just once. The germline gives CDR1 ENHRY, CDR2 SYGVKD. CDR3 length: 14 amino acids. Trimming shortened V by 3 bases and J by 7 bases, and 15 bases separated the two germline ends. V is TRBV10-3 and J is TRBJ1-1; D perhaps matches TRBD1 (5 bases). The receptor's source is a woman between 18 and 29 years old who had recovered from COVID-19. The sample consisted of PBMCs or T cells enriched from blood (not recorded which). The CDR3 coding sequence is TGTGCCATCAGTGACCAACAGGAAAGGCTTGAAGCTTTCTTT. Translation gives CAISDQQERLEAFF.